This TCR beta chain was observed in a study of Graves' ophthalmopathy and Graves' hyperthyroidism. Whole-study findings and limits: A 13-signature model separated ophthalmopathy from stable hyperthyroidism, reaching 85% to 90% sensitivity and almost 82% specificity cross-validated.

Reliance was placed on clinical symptoms, serum thyroxine, TRAb, thyroid ultrasound and orbital computed tomography for diagnosis. Amplification targeted the TCR beta CDR3 regions, with RNA transcripts as the source material. Investigators did first-round RT-PCR with HTBI primers, then second-round multiplex PCR. TCRdb re-derived calls from the multiplex PCR reads in MiXCR, one entry per CDR3 protein. The sample has fewer than 350,000 distinct CDR3 sequences; 15% to 20% are singletons. The CDR3 covers 14 residues. Germline lookup yields CDR1 SNHLY and CDR2 FYNNEI. This clonotype has just one count. Its antigen is not identified.

The sequencing sample was made of peripheral blood. The chain employs TRBV2 and TRBJ2-7, with 9 bases that match TRBD1. The sequence derives from an adult man with Graves' ophthalmopathy. CDR3 residues: CVVGKGQGTYEQYF. CDR3 DNA sequence: TGTGTTGTGGGGAAGGGACAGGGCACCTACGAGCAGTACTTC.